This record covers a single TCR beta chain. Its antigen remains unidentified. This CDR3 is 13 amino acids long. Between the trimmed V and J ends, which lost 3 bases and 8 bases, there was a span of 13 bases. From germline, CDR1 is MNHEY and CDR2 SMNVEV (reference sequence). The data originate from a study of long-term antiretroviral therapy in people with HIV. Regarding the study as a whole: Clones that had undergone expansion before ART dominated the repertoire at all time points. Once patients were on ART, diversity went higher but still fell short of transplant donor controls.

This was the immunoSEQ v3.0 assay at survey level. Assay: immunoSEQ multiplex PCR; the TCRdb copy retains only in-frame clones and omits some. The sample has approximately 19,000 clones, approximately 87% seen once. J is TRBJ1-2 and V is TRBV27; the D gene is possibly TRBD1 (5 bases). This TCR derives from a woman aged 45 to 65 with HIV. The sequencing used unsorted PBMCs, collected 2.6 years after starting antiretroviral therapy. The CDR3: CASSFDSYKGYTF. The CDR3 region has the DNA TGTGCCAGCAGTTTTGACAGTTACAAAGGCTACACCTTC.